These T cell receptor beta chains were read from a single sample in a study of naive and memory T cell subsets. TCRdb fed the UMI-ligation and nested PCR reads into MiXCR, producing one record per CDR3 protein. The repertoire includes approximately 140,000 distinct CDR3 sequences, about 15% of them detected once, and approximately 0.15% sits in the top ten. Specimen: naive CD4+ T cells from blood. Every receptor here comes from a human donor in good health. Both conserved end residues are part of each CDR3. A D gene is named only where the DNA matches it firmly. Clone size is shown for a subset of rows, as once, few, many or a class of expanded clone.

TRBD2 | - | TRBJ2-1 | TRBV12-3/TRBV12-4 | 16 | TGTGCCAGCAGTTCGGGACTAGCGGAAAAGACCGACAAGCAGTTCTTC | CASSSGLAEKTDKQFF
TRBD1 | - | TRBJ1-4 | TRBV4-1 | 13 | TGCGCCAGCAGCCAAGAGGACAGGGAAAAACTGTTTTTT | CASSQEDREKLFF
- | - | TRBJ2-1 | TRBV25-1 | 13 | TGTGCCAGCAGTTCCCGGACAGAAGGTGAGCAGTTCTTC | CASSSRTEGEQFF
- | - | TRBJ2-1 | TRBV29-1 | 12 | TGCAGCGCCTATCTAAACTTCCATGAGCAGTTCTTC | CSAYLNFHEQFF
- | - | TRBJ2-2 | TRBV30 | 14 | TGTGCCTGGAGCGGGGGGCTGGAGACCGGGGAGCTGTTTTTT | CAWSGGLETGELFF
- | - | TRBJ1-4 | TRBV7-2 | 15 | TGTGCCAGCAGCTCGCCAGGTGCAACTAATGAAAAACTGTTTTTT | CASSSPGATNEKLFF
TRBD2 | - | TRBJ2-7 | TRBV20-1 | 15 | TGCAGTGCTAGAGGTCCGGGACGAGCGGGAGGGGCCTGGAACTTC | CSARGPGRAGGAWNF
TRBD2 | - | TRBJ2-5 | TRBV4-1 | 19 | TGCGCCAGCAGCCAACTCCCTCCCGTGCTAGCGGGACCACAAGAGACCCAGTACTTC | CASSQLPPVLAGPQETQYF
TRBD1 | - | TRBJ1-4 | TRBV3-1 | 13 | TGTGCCAGCGGCGGGACAGGGGGGGAAAAACTGTTTTTT | CASGGTGGEKLFF
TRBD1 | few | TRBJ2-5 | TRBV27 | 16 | TGTGCCAGCAGTTTAGGGACAGGGCTTTCCGAAGAGACCCAGTACTTC | CASSLGTGLSEETQYF
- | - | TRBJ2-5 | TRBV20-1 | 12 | TGCAGTACTAGAGAGGGCAGGGAGACCCAGTACTTC | CSTREGRETQYF
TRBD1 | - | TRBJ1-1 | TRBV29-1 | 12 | TGCAGCGTTCTGACAGGGGGCACTGAAGCTTTCTTT | CSVLTGGTEAFF
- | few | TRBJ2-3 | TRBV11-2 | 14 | TGTGCCAGCAGCTTAGTCAGGGACACAGATACGCAGTATTTT | CASSLVRDTDTQYF
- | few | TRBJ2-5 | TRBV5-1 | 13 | TGCGCCAGCAGCTCAAGACAGCAAGAGACCCAGTACTTC | CASSSRQQETQYF